Following are 16 T cell receptor beta chains from one sample sequenced in a study of T-cell reconstitution after alpha-beta-depleted transplantation in children. Unique molecular identifiers were incorporated during preparation of the TCRbeta library. TCRdb re-called the PCR reads with MiXCR, one entry per CDR3 protein. The sample comprises hundreds of thousands of distinct CDR3 sequences, roughly 16% of which are singletons, and about 41% rests with the top ten. Source: PBMCs, mostly from graft donor cells, taken 360 days after TCRalphabeta/CD19-depleted stem cell transplant. These receptors originate from a male patient between 2 and 10 years old who had a stem cell transplant for acute lymphoblastic leukemia, so the T cells may come from the graft donor.

This chain links TRBV3-1 with TRBJ1-1; no clear D. Trimming left V 1 base short and J 0 bases short, with 12 bases between. CDR1 and CDR2 from the germline V gene are LGHDT and YNNKEL (reference sequence). The CDR3 contains 16 residues. The CDR3 protein is CASSQGTADLNTEAFF. In nucleotides, the CDR3 is TGTGCCAGCAGCCAAGGTACGGCAGACTTGAACACTGAAGCTTTCTTT.

This clonotype was seen a handful of times. V gene TRBV4-1 combines with J gene TRBJ2-7, with TRBD2 identical over 12 bases. The germline gives CDR1 MGHRA, CDR2 YSYEKL. The CDR3 has 15 residues. V was clipped by 6 bases and J by 4 bases; unmatched bases: 7. This CDR3 is CASRPTSGRGYEQYF. DNA for the CDR3: TGCGCCAGCAGGCCGACTAGCGGGAGAGGTTACGAGCAGTACTTC.

The V and J genes are TRBV10-3 and TRBJ1-2; D unresolved. Per germline, CDR1 ENHRY and CDR2 SYGVKD. Trimming took 2 bases from V and 2 from J, leaving 6 bases between them. There are 13 residues in the CDR3. CDR3 DNA: TGTGCCATCAGTGAGCCCAACAACTATGGCTACACCTTC. Protein sequence: CAISEPNNYGYTF.

This clonotype was seen ten or more times. The chain is built from TRBV24-1 and TRBJ2-5; tentative D call: TRBD1 (6 bases). The CDR3 has 16 amino acids. The V gene lost 2 bases and the J gene lost 3 bases, with 15 bases spanning the gap. The germline V gene encodes CDR1 KGHDR and CDR2 SFDVKD. CDR3 in amino acids: CATSDYHQNREETQYF. The CDR3 nucleotides read TGTGCCACCAGTGATTACCACCAAAACAGGGAAGAGACCCAGTACTTC.

This clonotype was observed a handful of times. The genes are TRBV20-1 and TRBJ2-2, with 9 bases that match TRBD1. Germline V gene lookup returns CDR1 DFQATT and CDR2 SNEGSKA (reference sequence). V lost 4 bases to trimming and J lost 1 base; unmatched junction nucleotides: 7. This CDR3 is built from 16 residues. The CDR3 protein is CSANPTGGLNTGELFF. The CDR3 nucleotides are TGCAGTGCTAACCCTACAGGGGGCCTGAACACCGGGGAGCTGTTTTTT.

This clonotype has just one count. The chain links TRBV6-5 to TRBJ2-5, with D possibly being TRBD1 or TRBD2 (6 bases each). V was clipped by 2 bases and J by 5 bases, with 15 bases between them. Germline loops: CDR1 MNHEY, CDR2 SVGAGI. The CDR3 runs to 15 residues. The CDR3 bases are TGTGCCAGCAGTTACCTGTGGAGGGGGAGGGAGACCCAGTACTTC. Protein product: CASSYLWRGRETQYF.

This chain joins TRBV20-1 and TRBJ2-3, with 10 positions matching TRBD2. Germline-derived CDR1 and CDR2 are DFQATT and SNEGSKA (reference sequence). With 3 bases clipped from V and 4 bases from J, the junction kept 4 bases outside the gene matches. The CDR3 has 14 residues. This chain's CDR3 is CSARGGLAADTQYF. The CDR3 DNA follows: TGCAGTGCTAGGGGCGGACTAGCGGCAGATACGCAGTATTTT.

This clonotype was counted between two and nine times. The rearrangement uses TRBV28 and TRBJ1-2; D call uncertain. Germline CDR1 reads MDHEN; CDR2 reads SYDVKM. The CDR3 loop spans 13 amino acids. Trimming removed 7 bases at V and 3 bases at J, with 12 bases between. The CDR3 reads CASTEEEYYGYTF. DNA of the CDR3: TGTGCCAGCACCGAGGAGGAGTACTATGGCTACACCTTC.

The V gene is TRBV28, the J gene TRBJ2-1; 7 bases match TRBD2. Germline V gives CDR1 MDHEN, CDR2 SYDVKM. The CDR3 spans 15 residues. The J segment lost 4 bases and the V segment lost 2 bases, leaving 5 bases of the junction unmatched. In DNA, the CDR3 is TGTGCCAGCAGTTTAGCGGGAGATAGGTACAATGAGCAGTTCTTC. This sequence encodes CASSLAGDRYNEQFF.

The chain employs TRBV5-1 and TRBJ1-1; 8 bases align to TRBD1. Germline V gene data show CDR1 as SGHRS and CDR2 as YFSETQ. The CDR3 runs 13 residues. V was pared by 5 bases and J by 8 bases, with 8 bases of the junction left unmatched. CDR3 nucleotide sequence: TGCGCCAGCAGTTTCGGACAGGGTTCCGAAGCTTTCTTT. It codes for CASSFGQGSEAFF. Together with reference TRBV5-1 and TRBJ1-1, the CDR3 gives the full variable domain: KAGVTQTPRYLIKTRGQQVTLSCSPISGHRSVSWYQQTPGQGLQFLFEYFSETQRNKGNFPGRFSGRQFSNSRSEMNVSTLELGDSALYLCASSFGQGSEAFFGQGTRLTVV.

The chain recombines TRBV29-1 with TRBJ1-2; weak D call: TRBD1 (5 bases). The germline V gene encodes CDR1 SQVTM and CDR2 ANQGSEA. CDR3 length equals 13 residues. With 7 bases removed from V and 0 bases from J, the gap between germline ends came to 12 bases. As DNA, the CDR3 is TGCAGCGCCGTGACAGAACCTAACTATGGCTACACCTTC. It translates to CSAVTEPNYGYTF.

V usage is TRBV4-1 and J usage is TRBJ2-1, with D hard to call. V lost 5 bases and J 4 bases, leaving 12 bases between the germline ends. The germline V gene has CDR1 MGHRA and CDR2 YSYEKL. There are 14 residues in the CDR3. CDR3 loop: CASSIGPGYNEQFF. The CDR3 bases are TGCGCCAGCAGCATAGGACCCGGTTACAATGAGCAGTTCTTC.

This clonotype was seen many times. This chain connects TRBV5-1 to TRBJ2-2; TRBD2 might be the D (6 bases). The CDR3 extends over 15 amino acids. The V gene's germline CDR1 is SGHRS and CDR2 YFSETQ. V lost 4 bases and J lost 0, with 10 bases in between. DNA for the CDR3: TGCGCCAGCAGCCGGGAGACACCGAACACCGGGGAGCTGTTTTTT. Its protein is CASSRETPNTGELFF.

The rearrangement joins TRBV6-2 or TRBV6-3 to TRBJ2-7; D ambiguous. CDR1 and CDR2 from the germline V gene are MNHEY and SVGEGT. This CDR3 has 13 amino acids. V lost 6 bases, J lost 5 bases, and 14 bases lay in between. In DNA form, the CDR3 reads TGTGCCAGCAGGCTCCAGTCAGGCCACGAGCAGTACTTC. It specifies CASRLQSGHEQYF.

This clonotype has just a few counts. The V gene is TRBV6-5, the J gene TRBJ2-3, with D perhaps TRBD2 (6 bases). The ends were cut back, 2 bases at V and 2 bases at J, with 11 bases in the middle. In germline, CDR1 is MNHEY, CDR2 SVGAGI. The CDR3 is 15 amino acids. CDR3 coding DNA: TGTGCCAGCAGTTACCGGGCGGGGACCACAGATACGCAGTATTTT. This translates into CASSYRAGTTDTQYF.

This clonotype was counted a few times. The V gene is TRBV7-6, the J gene TRBJ2-3; 8 bases are shared with TRBD2. Germline-derived CDR1 and CDR2 are SGHVS and FNYEAQ. Losses at the gene ends were 6 bases for V and 2 bases for J; bases not matched to a gene: 13. The CDR3 has 17 residues. DNA of the CDR3: TGTGCCAGCAGATCCGGGGTGGGCGGGAGGTCCACAGATACGCAGTATTTT. Translation gives CASRSGVGGRSTDTQYF.